This T cell receptor (beta chain) emerged from a study of cytomegalovirus exposure and HLA in healthy donors. Study-level findings and limits: On later analysis, the bulk of CMV-associated TCR beta chains appeared to be HLA-restricted. Within an earlier analysis, most TCR beta V segments proved productive either about 90% or about 30% of the time.

The germline V gene has CDR1 SGHVS and CDR2 FNYEAQ. V dropped 5 bases and J dropped 4; count of bases not matched to a gene: 9. The CDR3 totals 15 residues. This clone showed up just a few times. Its antigen is unknown. PCR used 60 Vbeta primers and 13 Jbeta primers. Assay: immunoSEQ multiplex PCR; the TCRdb copy retains only in-frame clones and omits some. The sample holds 130,000 to 150,000 clones, 82% seen once. The rearrangement uses TRBV7-6 and TRBJ2-3; 7 bases map to TRBD2. Sequencing was performed on PBMCs. The TCR comes from a male donor in good health and CMV-seronegative. CDR3 in DNA: TGTGCCAGCAGCCAGACCTACAGCGGGGCAGATACGCAGTATTTT. Its protein product is CASSQTYSGADTQYF.